This entry features one T cell receptor beta chain sequence. The data were obtained in a study of T-cell memory formation after mild COVID-19. The CDR3 extends over 15 amino acids. Trimming removed 0 bases from V and 2 bases from J, with 8 bases in between. Germline values: CDR1 SGDLS, CDR2 YYNGEE. Via MiXCR, TCRdb re-called the 5' RACE reads, giving one row per CDR3 protein. The table shows hundreds of thousands of distinct CDR3 sequences, with roughly an eighth occurring only once. The rearrangement joins TRBV9 to TRBJ2-2; D remains unclear. Source material: PBMCs or a T cell subset sorted from them (not recorded which). This clonotype originated in a man younger than 35 who had mild COVID-19 (a few samples of this study predate the infection). Cell type and time point are not known. CDR3 bases: TGTGCCAGCAGCGTAGATAGGTACAACACCGGGGAGCTGTTTTTT. Residues: CASSVDRYNTGELFF.